This TCR beta chain appears in the sequencing data of a study of post-analysis software for immune sequencing data. Study at large: The study covered relapsing-remitting, secondary progressive and progressive-relapsing courses of multiple sclerosis. Overall study results and limits: Multiple sclerosis was associated with a significant reduction in normalized Chao1 diversity relative to controls. Patients showed TRBV5-6, TRBV5-1 and TRBV20-1 among four to six TRBV segments more frequent than in controls. F-measure co-clustering was strong for batch-matched samples.

About this clonotype: Antigen specificity is unknown.

The TCR beta cDNA libraries contained unique molecular identifiers. Input of about 0.95 to 10 million T cells yielded a few hundred thousand cDNA molecules. TCRdb ran MiXCR on the PCR reads and lists one entry per CDR3 protein. This table has more than 500,000 distinct CDR3 sequences, around a third appearing once. This CDR3 is built from 15 residues. Germline V gene sequence: CDR1 SGHTA, CDR2 FQGTGA. Specimen: blood. This sequence originates from a girl aged 2 to 17 with multiple sclerosis. This sequence joins TRBV7-3 and TRBJ2-7; 8 bases agree with TRBD2. The assigned J gene may be wrong: the sequence end matches TRBJ2-5 better. The CDR3 is CASSFKAGGGETQYF. CDR3 DNA: TGTGCCAGCAGTTTCAAGGCGGGGGGAGGTGAGACCCAGTACTTC.